These T cell receptor beta chains were read from a single sample in a study of cytomegalovirus exposure and HLA in healthy donors. Profiled with immunoSEQ multiplex PCR; TCRdb holds only in-frame clones, not every one. Found here are 110,000 to 150,000 clones; the top ten clones hold 0.9% to 1%. Sequencing was done on a sample of PBMCs. These receptor sequences come from a male donor in good health and CMV-seronegative. CDR3s include the opening cysteine and the closing phenylalanine or tryptophan. Fields, in order: V gene, CDR3 length, D gene, J gene, CDR3 DNA, CDR3 protein. D genes are given only for firm matches.

TRBV6-1	13	NA	TRBJ1-1	TGTGCCAGCAGTGAGAACAGGAACACTGAAGCTTTCTTT	CASSENRNTEAFF
TRBV7-9	14	NA	TRBJ1-1	TGTGCCAGCAGCTTAGCGCGGCGAGACACTGAAGCTTTCTTT	CASSLARRDTEAFF
TRBV29-1	11	NA	TRBJ1-1	TGCAGCGTGGCCCGAGAGGCAGAAGCTTTCTTT	CSVAREAEAFF
TRBV4-2	19	NA	TRBJ2-2	TGTGCCAGCAGCCAAGCAAGGGGGTTAAGCGGCTCCAGGGCCGGGGAGCTGTTTTTT	CASSQARGLSGSRAGELFF
TRBV27	15	TRBD2	TRBJ2-2	TGTGCCAGCAGTTTAGCTGGGAGGGCCCCCGGGGAGCTGTTTTTT	CASSLAGRAPGELFF
TRBV9	14	NA	TRBJ1-3	TGTGCCAGCAGCGCAGGGACATCGGGAAACACCATATATTTT	CASSAGTSGNTIYF
TRBV21-1	15	NA	TRBJ2-5	TGTGCCAGCAGCAAAGCGAGCAGGGTCGAAGAGACCCAGTACTTC	CASSKASRVEETQYF
TRBV2	13	NA	TRBJ1-2	TGTGCCAGCCCGAACGGGGGACCAACCGGCTACACCTTC	CASPNGGPTGYTF
TRBV27	15	TRBD2	TRBJ2-1	TGTGCCAGCAGTTTAGTAGCGGGAGTCTACAATGAGCAGTTCTTC	CASSLVAGVYNEQFF
TRBV25-1	14	TRBD1	TRBJ2-7	TGTGCCAGCAGAGGGACAGGGCGAACGCACGAGCAGTACTTC	CASRGTGRTHEQYF
TRBV27	15	TRBD1	TRBJ1-1	TGTGCCAGCAGTTTCTTGGACAGGGCGGGCACTGAAGCTTTCTTT	CASSFLDRAGTEAFF
TRBV2	12	NA	TRBJ2-7	TGTGCCAGCACTCAGGGATCCTACGAGCAGTACTTC	CASTQGSYEQYF
TRBV27	14	TRBD2	TRBJ2-5	TGTGCCAGCAGTCAGGGACTAGCGGGAGAGACCCAGTACTTC	CASSQGLAGETQYF
TRBV28	14	NA	TRBJ2-1	TGTGCCAGCAAGGGCGGAGGGGCATACAATGAGCAGTTCTTC	CASKGGGAYNEQFF
TRBV5-1	16	NA	TRBJ2-7	TGCGCCAGCAGCTCTAACCCTAGTGGCCGTCCCTACGAGCAGTACTTC	CASSSNPSGRPYEQYF
TRBV6-5	15	NA	TRBJ2-7	TGTGCCAGCAGTTACGGGGCTTCCTCCCACTACGAGCAGTACTTC	CASSYGASSHYEQYF
TRBV5-6	14	TRBD1	TRBJ2-7	TGTGCCAGCAGCCGGACAGGGGTTACCTACGAGCAGTACTTC	CASSRTGVTYEQYF